The T cell receptor (beta chain) described here comes from a study of T-cell memory formation after mild COVID-19. This clonotype was detected a few times. 5'RACE with constant-segment primers built TCRalpha and TCRbeta cDNA libraries with UMIs. TCRdb re-called the 5' RACE reads through MiXCR, storing one row per CDR3 protein. The sample lists about 360,000 distinct CDR3 sequences; approximately 15% were seen once. With V trimmed by 4 bases and J by 9 bases, 7 bases remained unmatched. Per the germline V gene, CDR1 is SGHTA and CDR2 is FQGNSA. The CDR3 length is 14 residues. The sequence was obtained from a man younger than 35 who had mild COVID-19 (a few samples of this study predate the infection). Cell type and time point are not known. The V and J genes are TRBV7-2 and TRBJ1-5; TRBD1 agrees at 9 bases. Sequencing was done on a sample of PBMCs or a T cell subset sorted from them (not recorded which). The CDR3 sequence: CASSSGQGLWPQHF. CDR3 in DNA: TGTGCCAGCAGCTCGGGACAGGGCCTTTGGCCCCAGCATTTT.